A selection of T cell receptor beta chains follows, all from one sample in a study of spatial heterogeneity in lung cancer. Each CDR3 protein is one row after TCRdb ran MiXCR on the 5' RACE reads. Of some 40,000 distinct CDR3 sequences listed, 5% to 5.5% are singletons. The sequencing here drew on PBMCs, taken at surgery. These TCRs come from a female donor with early-stage non-small cell lung cancer. CDR3s leave out the opening cysteine and the closing phenylalanine or tryptophan.

v_call cdr3_aa
TRBV5-4 ASSPGTSGVTDTQY
TRBV5-1 ASSLVPLGEQF
TRBV11-2 ASSLISPARAKNIQY
TRBV6-5 ATTQENIQY
TRBV7-9 ASSSLGVEQY
TRBV6-5 ASSLQGAYGYT
TRBV9 ASSVFSGVTGELF
TRBV20-1 SASPGELSGANVLT
TRBV2 ASSTGTSAV
TRBV1 TSSQGGPNQPQH
TRBV4-1 ASSQARTVNTEAF
TRBV5-1 ASSKPGLDTEAF
TRBV6-6 ASSWRGNQETQY
TRBV5-4 ASSSPDSTDTQY
TRBV27 AASGQGSTDTQY
TRBV12-3/TRBV12-4 ASSLGSGAYNEQF
TRBV5-4 ASSLRTGYGYT
TRBV28 ASSSTTTNEKLF
TRBV5-5 ASSFLTGYGYT
TRBV30 AWSVAGAGWGYT
TRBV7-2 ASSLGGHLGSYGYT
TRBV25-1 ASSEWVADTDTQY
TRBV9 ASSKMGTGDEKLF
TRBV4-3 ASSQSPVGQGIVRQY
TRBV11-2 ASSLGQETQY
TRBV9 ASSVGGQGSTGELF
TRBV5-1 ASSSGGGSYEQY
TRBV5-6 ASQPRPSHSSYNSPLH
TRBV27 ASSFPGQAGYT
TRBV5-1 ASSLGGQRNTEAF
TRBV9 ASSVAWGGQETQY
TRBV11-2 ACRTSGYNEQF
TRBV4-2 ASSQGAGSSYEQY
TRBV20-1 SATGESDTQY
TRBV5-6 ASSLGGTTYEQY
TRBV7-7 APSRTAEGNQPQH
TRBV30 AATPTGSILH
TRBV15 ATSTPGGETQY
TRBV7-8 ASSSSGGTGNEQF